This entry concerns a single T cell receptor beta chain. Its antigen is unidentified. This entry belongs to a study of CD8+CD57+ T cells in acquired aplastic anemia. Study in general: The study obtained an average of roughly 2.9 ug of DNA from sorted CD4+ and CD8+ cells.

Genomic DNA provided the template from which TCR beta VDJ and CDR3 profiles were obtained. A single record per CDR3 protein comes from TCRdb applying MiXCR to the reads. The sample consists of a few hundred thousand distinct CDR3 sequences, roughly 53% of them appearing once. Study-wide findings and caveats: A significant difference in CD8+ Simpson's diversity between patients and controls was not found. Comparison of patients with controls identified around 28 shared CD8+ CDR3 sequences.

By flow cytometry, patients selected for sequencing had shown an expansion of CD8+CD57+ cells. The TCR originated in a human donor with aplastic anemia. The sequenced material came from sorted CD4+, CD8+, or CD8+CD57+ T cells (not recorded which) from PBMCs.

The CDR3 here is CASGRGLYGYTF. The CDR3 region has the DNA TGTGCCAGCGGTCGGGGTCTCTATGGCTACACCTTC. The chain combines TRBV9 with TRBJ1-2, with D uncertain. With 7 bases removed from V and 4 bases from J, the gap between germline ends came to 11 bases. CDR1 and CDR2 from the germline V gene are SGDLS and YYNGEE. This CDR3 contains 12 residues.